Reported below is one TCR beta chain. Investigators performed immunoSEQ version v3.0 at survey level. The method was immunoSEQ multiplex PCR; TCRdb's version includes in-frame clones alone and lacks a portion of them. Of 13,000 or so clones listed, about 78% are singletons. Post-ART PBMC samples numbered at least two per donor, and pre-ART ones at least one. The data derive from a study of long-term antiretroviral therapy in people with HIV. The CDR3 runs 17 residues. Germline V CDR1 and CDR2: SGHDT, YYEEEE. V shed 0 bases and J shed 0 bases, with 13 bases lying between them. The sequence was obtained from a woman aged 18 to 35 with HIV. The chain has TRBV5-6 and TRBJ1-5; D gene unclear. The material was unsorted PBMCs, obtained 1.3 years after starting antiretroviral therapy. The CDR3 sequence: CASSLGPISYSNQPQHF. The CDR3 DNA reads as TGTGCCAGCAGCTTGGGCCCAATTTCGTATAGCAATCAGCCCCAGCATTTT.